This TCR beta chain was captured by sequencing in a study of shared clonotypes between healthy human individuals (dated by TCRdb to the early 2020s). About the study as a whole: A couple of women and three men aged 18 to 49 years were included in the cohort. For each donor, CD4 naive and CD4 memory were each run on three plates, CD8 naive on two plates, and CD8 memory on one plate. To estimate repertoire size and how much clonotypes are shared between individuals, the study performed deep sequencing of blood TCR repertoires from roughly five healthy adults. Different laboratories and diverse techniques were used to prepare libraries and sequence TCR repertoires, to increase sequencing depth and limit assay-specific biases. Per donor, leukapheresis produced somewhere between about 0.9 and 10 billion PBMCs.

Using the deep immunoSEQ assay, TCR CDR3 regions were amplified from genomic DNA by multiplex PCR. Extracted genomic DNA from each cell subset was spread evenly across all wells of several immunoSEQ 96-well plates, with each plate serving as a replicate. For sorted subsets, approximately 210 ng genomic DNA, equal to some 30,000 T cell genomes, was loaded into each replicate PCR. Purified libraries were quantified with a Qubit 3.0 fluorometer, sized on a Bioanalyzer 2100, and re-quantified with the KAPA Library Quantification kit. Every immunoSEQ 96-well plate was sequenced on a separate single-read 150-cycle Illumina NextSeq 550 flow cell. The authors' analysis ran thus. The immunoSEQ output contained only junctional sequences without quality scores, so filtering could not match that applied to full-length reads. To assign V/J genes and CDR3, sequences were annotated using PyIR, a Python wrapper for IgBLAST v1.9, with IMGT germline references. Reads were filtered out if the reads had weak V/J assignments (E-value above 1e-6), no CDR3, stop codons, out-of-frame junctions, or ambiguous translated residues. V3J clonotypes were defined as sequences sharing the same inferred V gene, J gene, and CDR3 amino acid sequence. To compute the percentage overlap between repertoires, the number of shared unique clonotypes was divided by the size of the smaller repertoire. Repertoire richness was assessed with RTK rarefaction, the Chao1 estimator, and Recon v2.1 estimates of unobserved clonotypes. Generation probabilities were computed with OLGA for all TCRbeta clonotypes obtained by the gDNA method from several donors. TCRdb re-hosts the immuneACCESS table, in-frame sequences only. Its copies lack some clones; in the studies checked, an unresolved V gene accounts for under half of them, and the cause for the rest is not known. That table is the source of V, J and clone size, and D and trimming were worked out from the DNA. For this sample the table gives 560,000 or so clones, of which about 96% were detected only once. Approximately 0.12% of the sample comes from the top ten.

Measured from the cysteine to the phenylalanine, the CDR3 is 18 residues long. Of the read, only the CDR3 DNA is kept; its 54 bases are in frame from base 1. V trim: 4 bases; J trim: 4 bases; unmatched bases: 14. The germline V gene yields MDHEN for CDR1 and SYDVKM for CDR2. Broad study findings and their caveats: Larger estimated clonotype richness was generally found for naive subsets than for memory subsets. Sampling was limited to blood, and TCR repertoires in tissue likely differ from TCR repertoires in blood. Because the study included a small number of donors, the genetic and exposure-history diversity represented was limited. Compared with non-shared clonotypes, the clonotypes found in all four sorted-subset donors had higher generation probabilities. Sharing across a few donors was observed for about 5% of naive CD4, about 4% of naive CD8, 2% to 2.5% of memory CD4, and over 0.3% of memory CD8 clonotypes. Pairwise subsampling led to the expectation that sequencing depth would affect the degree of clonotype sharing among donors. Rarefaction of sorted-subset datasets indicated incomplete sequencing despite the large sequencing depth.

On this clone itself: Which antigen it targets is not known. Base qualities are not recorded, but no much larger clone differs from it by a single base.

CD8 naive samples were CD45RO-negative cells positively selected for CCR7, giving a CD45RA+CCR7+ population that excluded TemRA cells. Donors were healthy HIV-negative adults with no recently reported acute infections or vaccinations. Every donor was a Caucasian adult living in Nashville, Tennessee, USA. Blood was obtained by leukapheresis, after which PBMCs were separated by Ficoll-Histopaque density gradient centrifugation and cryopreserved in liquid nitrogen vapor phase. Analytical flow cytometry was used to check the purity and quantity of every magnetically sorted T cell population. Genomic DNA was isolated from each sorted fraction and quantified by UV absorbance on a Nanodrop 2000c.

The V and J segments used are TRBV28 and TRBJ2-7, with 12 bases matching TRBD1. Sequenced sample: naive CD8+ T cells sorted from blood. The label giving this sample's cell subset or site can be read as: CD45RA+CCR7+. This clonotype originated in a woman in her 30s in good health. The DNA sequence follows: TGTGCCAGCAGTTCCTTAGATCGGGGGACAGGGGGCTTTTACGAGCAGTACTTC. It is translated as CASSSLDRGTGGFYEQYF.